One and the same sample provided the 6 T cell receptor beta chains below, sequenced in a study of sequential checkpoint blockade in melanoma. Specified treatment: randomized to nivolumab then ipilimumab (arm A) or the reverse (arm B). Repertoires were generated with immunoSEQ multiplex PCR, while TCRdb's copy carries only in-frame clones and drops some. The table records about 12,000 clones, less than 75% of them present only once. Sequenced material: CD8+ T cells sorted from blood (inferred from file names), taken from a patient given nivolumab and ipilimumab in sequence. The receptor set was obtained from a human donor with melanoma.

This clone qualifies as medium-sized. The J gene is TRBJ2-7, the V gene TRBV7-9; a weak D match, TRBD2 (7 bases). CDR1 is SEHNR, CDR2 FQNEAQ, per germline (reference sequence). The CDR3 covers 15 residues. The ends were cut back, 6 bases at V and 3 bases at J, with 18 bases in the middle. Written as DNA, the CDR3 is TGTGCCAGCAGACCCTTGGGCGGGGGCGGCTACGAGCAGTACTTC. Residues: CASRPLGGGGYEQYF.

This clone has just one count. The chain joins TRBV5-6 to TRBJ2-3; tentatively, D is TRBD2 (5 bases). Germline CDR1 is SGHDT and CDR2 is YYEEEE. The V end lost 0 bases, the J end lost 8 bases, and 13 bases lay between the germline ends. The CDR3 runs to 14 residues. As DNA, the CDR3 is TGTGCCAGCAGCTTGGGGACGTACGGAGGTACGCAGTATTTT. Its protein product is CASSLGTYGGTQYF.

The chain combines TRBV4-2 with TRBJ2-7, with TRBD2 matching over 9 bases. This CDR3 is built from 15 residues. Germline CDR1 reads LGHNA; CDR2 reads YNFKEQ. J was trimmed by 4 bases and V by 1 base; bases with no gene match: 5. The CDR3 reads CASSQVAGAAYEQYF. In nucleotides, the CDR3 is TGTGCCAGCAGCCAAGTAGCGGGGGCCGCGTACGAGCAGTACTTC.

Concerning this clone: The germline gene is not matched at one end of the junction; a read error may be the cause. For the CDR3, the DNA is TGTGCTAGCAGTCGTCGTCGGGGGCTAGCGGAAATCAATGAGCAGTTCTTC. It codes for CASSRRRGLAEINEQFF. The rearrangement joins TRBV7-7 to TRBJ2-1; possibly TRBD2 for D (7 bases). The CDR3 runs 17 residues. Germline CDR1 reads SSHAT; CDR2 reads FNYEAQ (reference sequence).

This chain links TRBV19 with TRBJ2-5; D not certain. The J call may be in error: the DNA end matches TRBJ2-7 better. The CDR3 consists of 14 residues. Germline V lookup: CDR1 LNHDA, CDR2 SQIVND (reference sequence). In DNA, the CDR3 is TGTGCCAGTAGTCTCTCTTCGGTGAACTACGAGCAGTACTTC. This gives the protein CASSLSSVNYEQYF.

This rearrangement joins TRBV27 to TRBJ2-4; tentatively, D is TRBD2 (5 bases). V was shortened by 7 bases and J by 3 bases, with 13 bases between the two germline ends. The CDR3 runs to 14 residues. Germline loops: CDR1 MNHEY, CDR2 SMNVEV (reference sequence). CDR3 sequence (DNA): TGTGCCAGCACTCCCCGTCGGGACAAAAACATTCAGTACTTC. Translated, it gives CASTPRRDKNIQYF.